A single sample gave rise to the 23 T cell receptor beta chains below, sequenced in a study of T-cell reconstitution after alpha-beta-depleted transplantation in children. Unique molecular identifiers were incorporated during preparation of the TCRbeta library. TCRdb reprocessed the PCR reads with MiXCR, giving one entry per CDR3 protein. Among around 530,000 distinct CDR3 sequences listed, around a third were seen once. The sample was PBMCs from the stem cell graft donor, taken from the stem cell graft. The receptors shown here come from a human donor who donated a stem cell graft to a child with aplastic anemia.

This clonotype was picked up a small number of times. CDR3 residues: CAWTRTLEAFF. DNA of the CDR3: TGTGCCTGGACCAGGACTTTAGAAGCTTTCTTT. The rearrangement joins TRBV30 to TRBJ1-1; D ambiguous. The ends were cut back, 4 bases at V and 8 bases at J, with 11 bases in the middle. The CDR3 length is 11 residues. Per the germline V gene, CDR1 is GTSNPN and CDR2 is SVGIG (reference sequence).

The chain has TRBV12-3 or TRBV12-4 and TRBJ2-1, with a weak D call TRBD2 (6 bases). The CDR3 covers 15 residues. Trimming left V 7 bases short and J 0 bases short, with 13 bases between. CDR3 amino acids: CASTHSGDSYNEQFF. CDR3 DNA: TGTGCCAGCACCCATAGCGGAGACTCCTACAATGAGCAGTTCTTC.

This clonotype was recorded a few times. J is TRBJ1-5 and V is TRBV6-5, with TRBD1 as a possible D gene (6 bases). The CDR3 contains 17 residues. The V end was cut by 2 bases, the J end by 0 bases, with 14 bases between. CDR1 and CDR2 (germline): MNHEY, SVGAGI. CDR3 bases: TGTGCCAGCAGTTACCAGCCCCCGGGGGCTAGCAATCAGCCCCAGCATTTT. Translated, it gives CASSYQPPGASNQPQHF.

This sequence joins TRBV29-1 and TRBJ1-1; 9 bases match TRBD1. Germline trimming cut 1 base from V and 1 base from J; bases unmatched to any gene: 1. The germline CDR1 and CDR2 sequences are SQVTM and ANQGSEA. CDR3 size: 14 residues. The DNA of the CDR3 is TGCAGCGTTGAAGGACAGGGGGGGAACACTGAAGCTTTCTTT. Its translation: CSVEGQGGNTEAFF. Filled out from reference TRBV29-1 and TRBJ1-1, the complete variable domain reads SAVISQKPSRDICQRGTSLTIQCQVDSQVTMMFWYRQQPGQSLTLIATANQGSEATYESGFVIDKFPISRPNLTFSTLTVSNMSPEDSSIYLCSVEGQGGNTEAFFGQGTRLTVV.

The rearrangement links TRBV6-1 to TRBJ1-2, with 7 bases matching TRBD1. This CDR3 spans 16 amino acids. V lost 6 bases and J lost 0; bases outside the gene matches: 10. Germline V CDR1 and CDR2: MNHNS, SASEGT. DNA for the CDR3: TGTGCCAGCAGGGCGGGACAGCGCTTAGCTAACTATGGCTACACCTTC. Translation: CASRAGQRLANYGYTF.

This clonotype was detected a few times. The chain links TRBV5-1 to TRBJ2-1, with 13 nucleotides matching TRBD2. CDR1 and CDR2 (germline): SGHRS, YFSETQ. With V trimmed by 4 bases and J by 6 bases, 7 bases remained unmatched. The CDR3 consists of 16 residues. CDR3 sequence reads: CASSPPGLAGLNEQFF. The CDR3 coding sequence is TGCGCCAGCAGCCCGCCGGGACTAGCGGGACTCAATGAGCAGTTCTTC.

The chain joins TRBV5-1 to TRBJ2-2; the D gene is possibly TRBD1 (5 bases). CDR1 is SGHRS and CDR2 is YFSETQ in the germline V gene. V lost 6 bases and J 0 bases, leaving 12 bases between the germline ends. The CDR3 spans 15 residues. CDR3 in DNA: TGCGCCAGCACTCCGACAGTACCGAACACCGGGGAGCTGTTTTTT. Translation: CASTPTVPNTGELFF.

The genes are TRBV18 and TRBJ1-1, with TRBD1 identical over 7 bases. After removal of 2 bases from V and 5 bases from J, the junction contained 5 bases not matched to a gene. The CDR3 spans 14 residues. Per germline, CDR1 KGHSH and CDR2 LQKENI. CDR3 in amino acids: CASSPYRGVTEAFF. CDR3 nucleotide sequence: TGTGCCAGCTCACCATACAGGGGAGTTACTGAAGCTTTCTTT.

There are a few counts of this clonotype. J is TRBJ1-1 and V is TRBV29-1; perhaps TRBD1 as D (6 bases). CDR1 and CDR2 (germline): SQVTM, ANQGSEA. The V and J ends lost 5 bases and 5 bases respectively, with 21 bases between them. The CDR3 spans 15 residues. The CDR3 region has the DNA TGCAGCGTTACACAGTGGGGACAAGAAAGGACTGAAGCTTTCTTT. Amino acids: CSVTQWGQERTEAFF. Looking up the rest from reference TRBV29-1 and TRBJ1-1 gives the full variable domain: SAVISQKPSRDICQRGTSLTIQCQVDSQVTMMFWYRQQPGQSLTLIATANQGSEATYESGFVIDKFPISRPNLTFSTLTVSNMSPEDSSIYLCSVTQWGQERTEAFFGQGTRLTVV.

This clonotype was seen once. The V and J genes are TRBV4-3 and TRBJ2-1, with D possibly TRBD2 on 6 matching bases. This CDR3 has 16 residues. Per germline, CDR1 LGHNA and CDR2 YSLEER. Between the trimmed V and J ends, which lost 0 bases and 8 bases, there was a span of 17 bases. CDR3 sequence reads: CASSQDRGLGADEQFF. The CDR3 DNA is TGCGCCAGCAGCCAAGATAGGGGACTCGGTGCGGATGAGCAGTTCTTC.

V usage is TRBV4-3 and J usage is TRBJ1-1; tentatively, D is TRBD1 (5 bases). V lost 5 bases, J lost 3 bases, and 28 bases lay in between. Germline V lookup: CDR1 LGHNA, CDR2 YSLEER. The CDR3 totals 19 residues. This chain's CDR3 is CASSGDTLTGLGVDTEAFF. The CDR3 coding sequence is TGCGCCAGCAGCGGTGACACACTGACGGGACTAGGGGTTGACACTGAAGCTTTCTTT.

The chain is built from TRBV30 and TRBJ1-1, with a tentative D call TRBD1 (5 bases). V was cut by 3 bases and J by 0 bases, with 11 bases left in between. CDR3 length: 14 residues. Germline assignment: CDR1 GTSNPN and CDR2 SVGIG (reference sequence). CDR3 residues: CAWSAGSMNTEAFF. CDR3 coding DNA: TGTGCCTGGAGCGCAGGGTCGATGAACACTGAAGCTTTCTTT.

This clonotype showed up many times. This chain links TRBV18 with TRBJ2-1; D is ambiguous. Trimming took 3 bases from V and 2 from J, leaving 11 bases between them. The germline V gene has CDR1 KGHSH and CDR2 LQKENI. This CDR3 spans 15 amino acids. CDR3 protein: CASSPPGAAYNEQFF. The CDR3 bases are TGTGCCAGCTCACCTCCAGGAGCCGCCTACAATGAGCAGTTCTTC. Looking up the rest from reference TRBV18 and TRBJ2-1 gives the full variable domain: NAGVMQNPRHLVRRRGQEARLRCSPMKGHSHVYWYRQLPEEGLKFMVYLQKENIIDESGMPKERFSAEFPKEGPSILRIQQVVRGDSAAYFCASSPPGAAYNEQFFGPGTRLTVL.

In this sample, this clonotype turned up once. The CDR3 protein is CASSYSESKNIQYF. In DNA form, the CDR3 reads TGTGCCAGCAGTTACTCTGAGAGCAAAAACATTCAGTACTTC. The chain uses TRBV6-5 and TRBJ2-4; no definite D call. V lost 0 bases and J lost 3, with 6 bases in between. The CDR3 loop spans 14 amino acids. The germline V gene has CDR1 MNHEY and CDR2 SVGAGI.

CDR3 sequence: CASSYIRDNIQYF. The CDR3 nucleotides are TGTGCCAGCAGTTATATCAGGGACAACATTCAGTACTTC. The chain employs TRBV6-2 or TRBV6-3 and TRBJ2-4; D tentatively fits TRBD1 or TRBD2 (5 bases each). This CDR3 has 13 residues. CDR1 MNHEY and CDR2 SVGEGT come from the germline V gene. Trimming shortened V by 3 bases and J by 7 bases, and 10 bases separated the two germline ends.

The chain joins TRBV7-2 to TRBJ2-3; tentatively, D is TRBD2 (6 bases). Germline CDR1 and CDR2: SGHTA and FQGNSA. The CDR3 spans 15 residues. Deletions cut 5 bases from V and 6 bases from J, with 18 bases between. CDR3 residues: CASSRSGSDMDTQYF. CDR3 nucleotide sequence: TGTGCCAGCAGCCGGAGCGGGTCCGATATGGATACGCAGTATTTT.

In this sample, this clonotype turned up a few times. This chain connects TRBV25-1 to TRBJ1-1; no firm D call. The CDR3 covers 12 residues. Trimming pared 1 base from V and 4 bases from J, leaving 4 bases between. Looked up from germline, CDR1 is MGHDK and CDR2 is SYGVNS. The CDR3 loop reads CASSESGTEAFF. For the CDR3, the DNA is TGTGCCAGCAGTGAATCGGGCACTGAAGCTTTCTTT.

This clonotype was detected a few times. The gene calls are TRBV29-1 and TRBJ2-1; tentative D call: TRBD1 (8 bases). Trimming removed 4 bases at V and 7 bases at J, with 17 bases between. The CDR3 totals 14 residues. Germline V CDR1 and CDR2: SQVTM, ANQGSEA. The CDR3 bases are TGCAGCGTTGTAAGACAGGGGAGGGTGAATGAGCAGTTCTTC. It specifies CSVVRQGRVNEQFF.

The chain couples TRBV11-2 to TRBJ1-1; the D gene is possibly TRBD1 (6 bases). The CDR3 is made up of 15 amino acids. The germline V gene encodes CDR1 SGHAT and CDR2 FQNNGV. Trimming pared 3 bases from V and 0 bases from J, leaving 11 bases between. The CDR3 region is CASSFRTALNTEAFF. For the CDR3, the DNA is TGTGCCAGCAGCTTTCGGACAGCCTTGAACACTGAAGCTTTCTTT.

Only a few counts were recorded for this clonotype. The chain is built from TRBV4-2 and TRBJ2-3; no firm D call. Germline-derived CDR1 and CDR2 are LGHNA and YNFKEQ. The V end lost 1 base, the J end lost 2 bases, and 16 bases lay between the germline ends. The CDR3 has 17 residues. CDR3 nucleotides: TGTGCCAGCAGCCAAGGTCCCGGTCTGGCGTACACAGATACGCAGTATTTT. The encoded protein is CASSQGPGLAYTDTQYF.

The V call is TRBV20-1, the J call TRBJ1-1; D may be TRBD1 (6 bases). CDR1 is DFQATT and CDR2 is SNEGSKA in the germline V gene (reference sequence). The CDR3 is made up of 15 amino acids. The germline V and J ends were trimmed by 8 bases and 3 bases, with 22 bases remaining between them. CDR3 nucleotides: TGCAGTTCCCCACCGAGGGGGAGGTTCGACACTGAAGCTTTCTTT. Amino acid sequence: CSSPPRGRFDTEAFF.

The CDR3 nucleotides are TGTGCCAGCAGTTCCGGGCCCGGGGATCAGCCCCAGCATTTT. Translated, it gives CASSSGPGDQPQHF. The rearrangement links TRBV12-3 or TRBV12-4 to TRBJ1-5, with D uncertain. Trimming took off 4 bases at V and 5 bases at J, with 12 bases between the two ends. The CDR3 covers 14 residues.

The V call is TRBV6-2 or TRBV6-3, the J call TRBJ2-1; 11 positions agree with TRBD2. CDR1 MNHEY and CDR2 SVGEGT come from the germline V gene. This CDR3 is 17 amino acids long. The junction had 12 bases not matched to a gene; V was cut back by 4 bases and J by 7 bases. The CDR3 DNA reads TGTGCCAGCAGTTCCGAGATACTAGCGGGAGTTCTAAATGAGCAGTTCTTC. It specifies CASSSEILAGVLNEQFF.